These 3 T cell receptor beta chains originate from one sample sequenced in a study of read filtering for tumor transcriptome and immune sequencing. From 350 to 500 ng of RNA, a library with molecular barcoded alpha/delta and beta/gamma adaptors was made. TCRdb analysed the reads with MiXCR anew, one entry per CDR3 protein. Counted here are approximately 58,000 distinct CDR3 sequences, about 12% occurring once; the ten biggest clones make up roughly 17%. Sequenced sample: a population of CD138-negative cells sorted from bone marrow. These receptors were obtained from a donor over 35 with multiple myeloma.

As to this clonotype: A read error is possible here, since a much larger clone lies one base away. The V and J genes are TRBV6-1 and TRBJ1-5; no firm D call. Trimming cost V 11 bases and J 0 bases, with 14 bases left between them. There are 14 residues in the CDR3. Germline V lookup: CDR1 MNHNS, CDR2 SASEGT. The CDR3 loop is CAGGTLLSNQPQHF. DNA of the CDR3: TGTGCCGGCGGTACGCTCCTTAGCAATCAGCCCCAGCATTTT.

Concerning this clonotype itself: A much bigger clone sits one base away, suggesting this may be a read error. The rearrangement links TRBV3-1 to TRBJ2-7, with 8 bases aligning to TRBD1. This CDR3 comprises 16 residues. CDR1 LGHDT and CDR2 YNNKEL come from the germline V gene (reference sequence). The V gene end was trimmed by 4 bases and the J gene end by 6 bases; junction bases not matched to a gene: 14. The CDR3 DNA reads as TGTGCCAGCAGCCGAGATCTCGGCAGGGGGCTGAGCGAGCAGTACTTC. Translating it yields CASSRDLGRGLSEQYF.

The chain links TRBV5-4 to TRBJ2-5; 9 positions match TRBD1. The trim removed 4 bases at V and 2 bases at J, leaving 6 bases unmatched. The CDR3 runs 15 residues. Germline assignment: CDR1 SGHNT and CDR2 YYREEE (reference sequence). The CDR3 sequence is CASSPGTGIQETQYF. The CDR3 DNA reads TGTGCCAGCAGCCCCGGGACAGGGATACAAGAGACCCAGTACTTC.